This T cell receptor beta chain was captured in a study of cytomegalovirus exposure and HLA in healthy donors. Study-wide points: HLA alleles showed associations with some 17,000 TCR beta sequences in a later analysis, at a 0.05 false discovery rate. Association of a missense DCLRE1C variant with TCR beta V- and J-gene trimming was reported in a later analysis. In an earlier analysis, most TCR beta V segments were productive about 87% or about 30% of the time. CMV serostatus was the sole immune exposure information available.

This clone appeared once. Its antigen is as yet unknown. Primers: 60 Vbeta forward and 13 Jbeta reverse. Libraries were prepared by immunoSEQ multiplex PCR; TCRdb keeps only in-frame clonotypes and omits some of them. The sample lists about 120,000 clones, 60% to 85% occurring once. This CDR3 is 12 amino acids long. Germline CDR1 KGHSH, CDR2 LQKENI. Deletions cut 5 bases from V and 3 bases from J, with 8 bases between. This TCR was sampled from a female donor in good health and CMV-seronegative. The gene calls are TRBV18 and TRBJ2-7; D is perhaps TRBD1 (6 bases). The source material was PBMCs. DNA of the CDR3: TGTGCCAGCTCAGGACAGAGCTACGAGCAGTACTTC. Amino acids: CASSGQSYEQYF.